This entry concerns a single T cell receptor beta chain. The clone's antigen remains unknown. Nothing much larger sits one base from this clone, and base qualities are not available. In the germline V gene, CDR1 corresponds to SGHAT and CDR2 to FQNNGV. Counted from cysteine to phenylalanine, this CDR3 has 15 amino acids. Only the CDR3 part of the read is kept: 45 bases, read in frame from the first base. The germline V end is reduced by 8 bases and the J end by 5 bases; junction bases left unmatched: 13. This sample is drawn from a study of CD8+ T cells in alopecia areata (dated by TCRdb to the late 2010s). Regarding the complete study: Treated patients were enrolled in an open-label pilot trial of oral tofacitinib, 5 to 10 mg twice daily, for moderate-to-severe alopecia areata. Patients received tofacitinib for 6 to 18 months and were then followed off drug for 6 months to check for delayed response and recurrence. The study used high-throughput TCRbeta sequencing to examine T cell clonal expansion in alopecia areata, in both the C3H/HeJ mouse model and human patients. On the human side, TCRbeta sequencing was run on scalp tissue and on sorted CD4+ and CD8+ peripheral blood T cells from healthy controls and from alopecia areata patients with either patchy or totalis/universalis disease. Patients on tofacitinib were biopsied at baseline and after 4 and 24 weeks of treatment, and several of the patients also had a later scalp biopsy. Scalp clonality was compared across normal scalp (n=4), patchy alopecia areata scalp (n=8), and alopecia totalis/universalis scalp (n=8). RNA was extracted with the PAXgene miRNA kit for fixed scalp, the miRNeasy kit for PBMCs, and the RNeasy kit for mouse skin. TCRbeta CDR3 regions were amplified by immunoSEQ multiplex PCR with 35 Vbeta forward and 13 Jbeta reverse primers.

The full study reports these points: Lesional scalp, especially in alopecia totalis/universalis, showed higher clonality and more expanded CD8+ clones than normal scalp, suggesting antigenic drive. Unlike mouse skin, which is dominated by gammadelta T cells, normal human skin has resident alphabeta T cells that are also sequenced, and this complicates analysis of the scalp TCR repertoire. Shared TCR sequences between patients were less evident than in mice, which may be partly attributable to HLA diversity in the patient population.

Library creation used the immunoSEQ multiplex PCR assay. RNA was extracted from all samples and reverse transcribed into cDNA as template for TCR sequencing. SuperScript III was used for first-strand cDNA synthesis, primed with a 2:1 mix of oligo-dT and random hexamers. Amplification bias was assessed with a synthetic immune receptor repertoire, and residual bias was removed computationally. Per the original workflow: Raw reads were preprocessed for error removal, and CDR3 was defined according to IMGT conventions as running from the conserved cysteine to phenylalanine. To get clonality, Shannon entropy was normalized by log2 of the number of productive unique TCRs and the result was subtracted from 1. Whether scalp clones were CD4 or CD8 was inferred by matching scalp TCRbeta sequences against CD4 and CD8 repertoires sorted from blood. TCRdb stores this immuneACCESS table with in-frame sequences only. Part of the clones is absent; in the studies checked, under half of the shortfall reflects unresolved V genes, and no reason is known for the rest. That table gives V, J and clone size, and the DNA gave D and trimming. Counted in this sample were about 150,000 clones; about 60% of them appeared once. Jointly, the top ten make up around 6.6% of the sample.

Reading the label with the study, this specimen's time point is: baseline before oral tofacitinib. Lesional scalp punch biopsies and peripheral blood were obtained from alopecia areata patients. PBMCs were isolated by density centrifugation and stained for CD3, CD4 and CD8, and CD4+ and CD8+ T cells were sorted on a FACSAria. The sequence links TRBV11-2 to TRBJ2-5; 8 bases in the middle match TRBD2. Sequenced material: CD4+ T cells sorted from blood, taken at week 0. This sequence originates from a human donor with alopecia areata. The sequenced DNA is TGTGCCAGCGGCAACCGAGTGGCGGGGGGTGAGACCCAGTACTTC. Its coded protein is CASGNRVAGGETQYF.